One and the same sample provided the 12 T cell receptor beta chains below, sequenced in a study of patients and donors after allogeneic stem cell transplantation. One entry per CDR3 protein, called by TCRdb with MiXCR from the RT-PCR reads. Among approximately 140,000 distinct CDR3 sequences, about two fifths were seen once, and the ten largest hold around 50%. Input material: blood, either unsorted or a sorted T cell fraction (not recorded which). The receptors were sampled from a human donor who was either an allogeneic HSCT recipient or a stem cell or donor lymphocyte infusion donor (not recorded which). It is not recorded whose cells these are; they may come from a transplant donor.

V and J are TRBV27 and TRBJ1-2; tentative D call: TRBD1 (5 bases). With 0 bases removed from V and 3 bases from J, the gap between germline ends came to 8 bases. From germline, CDR1 is MNHEY and CDR2 SMNVEV (reference sequence). The CDR3 is 14 amino acids. The CDR3 is CASSLSAQDYGYTF. The CDR3 DNA sequence: TGTGCCAGCAGTTTATCGGCACAGGACTATGGCTACACCTTC.

This clonotype was counted between two and nine times. The chain is built from TRBV10-3 and TRBJ1-1; D is undetermined. With 2 bases removed from V and 0 bases from J, the gap between germline ends came to 7 bases. This CDR3 is built from 14 residues. Germline V gives CDR1 ENHRY, CDR2 SYGVKD. The CDR3 region is CAISEDGLNTEAFF. CDR3 nucleotides: TGTGCCATCAGTGAGGACGGACTGAACACTGAAGCTTTCTTT.

The genes are TRBV6-6 and TRBJ1-2, with D perhaps TRBD1 (5 bases). Germline CDR1 is MNHNY and CDR2 is SVGAGI (reference sequence). V was clipped by 0 bases and J by 4 bases, with 18 bases between them. The CDR3 is made up of 17 amino acids. The CDR3, as DNA: TGTGCCAGCAGTTACTCGAAGTTGAGCAGGGTTTCCTATGGCTACACCTTC. It specifies CASSYSKLSRVSYGYTF.

The V gene is TRBV12-3 or TRBV12-4, the J gene TRBJ1-2; 7 bases match TRBD1. This CDR3 is 13 amino acids long. V trimming: 5 bases; J trimming: 6 bases; junction bases outside the gene matches: 6. CDR3 region: CASSIAGGNGYTF. CDR3 bases: TGTGCCAGCAGTATCGCAGGGGGGAATGGCTACACCTTC.

This chain joins TRBV4-2 and TRBJ1-2; D is ambiguous. With 3 bases removed from V and 2 bases from J, the gap between germline ends came to 13 bases. The CDR3 sequence is 15 residues long. Germline CDR1 reads LGHNA; CDR2 reads YNFKEQ. The CDR3 DNA is TGTGCCAGCAGCCACCTCCGGCCAGACAACTATGGCTACACCTTC. Protein: CASSHLRPDNYGYTF.

The gene calls are TRBV11-2 and TRBJ1-4; D not certain. This CDR3 comprises 13 residues. Deletions cut 0 bases from V and 7 bases from J, with 6 bases between. Germline loops: CDR1 SGHAT, CDR2 FQNNGV. The chain's CDR3 is CASSLDGSEKLFF. DNA for the CDR3: TGTGCCAGCAGCTTAGATGGGAGTGAAAAACTGTTTTTT. The complete variable domain, with remaining parts taken from reference TRBV11-2 and TRBJ1-4, reads EAGVAQSPRYKIIEKRQSVAFWCNPISGHATLYWYQQILGQGPKLLIQFQNNGVVDDSQLPKDRFSAERLKGVDSTLKIQPAKLEDSAVYLCASSLDGSEKLFFGSGTQLSVL.

CDR3 nucleotides: TGTGCCAGCAGCGAGGTGGAAGGCAATCAGCCCCAGCATTTT. Translated: CASSEVEGNQPQHF. The chain is built from TRBV5-5 and TRBJ1-5; D call uncertain. CDR1 SGHKS and CDR2 YYEKEE come from the germline V gene (reference sequence). This CDR3 contains 14 residues. With 4 bases removed from V and 2 bases from J, the gap between germline ends came to 10 bases.

This chain connects TRBV28 to TRBJ1-1; 7 bases map to TRBD1. The trim removed 6 bases at V and 4 bases at J, leaving 8 bases unmatched. Per the germline V gene, CDR1 is MDHEN and CDR2 is SYDVKM. The CDR3 is 14 amino acids. The CDR3 nucleotides are TGTGCCAGCAGAATACAGGGGCCTCCCACTGAAGCTTTCTTT. It specifies CASRIQGPPTEAFF.

V and J are TRBV20-1 and TRBJ1-1; D gene uncertain. The germline V and J ends were trimmed by 1 base and 1 base, with 10 bases remaining between them. Germline V CDR1 and CDR2: DFQATT, SNEGSKA (reference sequence). The CDR3 covers 14 residues. The CDR3 sequence is CSARAAPGNTEAFF. The CDR3 DNA reads as TGCAGTGCTAGAGCGGCCCCGGGGAACACTGAAGCTTTCTTT.

The chain combines TRBV5-1 with TRBJ1-6; unclear D gene. V was cut by 7 bases and J by 6 bases, with 11 bases left in between. Looked up from germline, CDR1 is SGHRS and CDR2 is YFSETQ. This CDR3 is built from 13 residues. CDR3 loop: CASRAYLNSPLHF. The CDR3 coding sequence is TGCGCCAGCCGGGCGTACCTTAATTCACCCCTCCACTTT.

This chain links TRBV7-2 with TRBJ2-1, with a possible D match to TRBD1 (5 bases). Germline-derived CDR1 and CDR2 are SGHTA and FQGNSA. This CDR3 region has 16 residues. V was clipped by 0 bases and J by 0 bases, with 9 bases between them. CDR3 nucleotides: TGTGCCAGCAGCTTAGCAGTGACAGACTCCTACAATGAGCAGTTCTTC. Its protein is CASSLAVTDSYNEQFF.

A word on this clonotype: One junction end disagrees with the germline gene, perhaps due to a read error. The chain joins TRBV9 to TRBJ1-6, with no clear D. The CDR3 has 15 residues. The germline V gene has CDR1 SGDLS and CDR2 YYNGEE. The CDR3 is CASSPRTGNKSPLHF. CDR3 nucleotides: TGTGCCAGCAGCCCACGGACGGGCAATAAATCACCCCTCCACTTT.